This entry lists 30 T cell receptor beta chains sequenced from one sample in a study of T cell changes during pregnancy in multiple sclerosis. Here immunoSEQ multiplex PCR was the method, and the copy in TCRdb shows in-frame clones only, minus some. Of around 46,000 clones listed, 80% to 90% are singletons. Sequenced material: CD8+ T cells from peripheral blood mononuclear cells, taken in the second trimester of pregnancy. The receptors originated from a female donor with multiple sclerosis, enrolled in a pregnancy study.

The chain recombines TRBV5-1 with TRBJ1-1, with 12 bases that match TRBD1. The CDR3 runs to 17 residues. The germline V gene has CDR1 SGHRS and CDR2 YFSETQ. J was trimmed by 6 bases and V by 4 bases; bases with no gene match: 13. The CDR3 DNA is TGCGCCAGCAGCATAGGGACAGGGGGCGCGGTAAGGTCTGAAGCTTTCTTT. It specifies CASSIGTGGAVRSEAFF.

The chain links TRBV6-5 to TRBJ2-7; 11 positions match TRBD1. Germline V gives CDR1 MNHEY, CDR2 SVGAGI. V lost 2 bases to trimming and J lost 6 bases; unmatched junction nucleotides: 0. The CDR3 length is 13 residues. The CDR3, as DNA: TGTGCCAGCAGTTACGGGACAGGGGGCGAGCAGTACTTC. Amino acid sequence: CASSYGTGGEQYF.

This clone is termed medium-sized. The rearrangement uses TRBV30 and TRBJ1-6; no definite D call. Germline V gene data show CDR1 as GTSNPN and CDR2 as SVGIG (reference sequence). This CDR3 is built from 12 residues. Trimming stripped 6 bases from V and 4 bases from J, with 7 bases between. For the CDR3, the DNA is TGTGCCTGCAATGAGTATAATTCACCCCTCCACTTT. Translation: CACNEYNSPLHF.

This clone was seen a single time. The CDR3 reads CAISDYYGGGSDTQYF. CDR3 sequence (DNA): TGTGCCATCAGTGACTACTATGGCGGGGGGTCAGATACGCAGTATTTT. V usage is TRBV10-3 and J usage is TRBJ2-3; 8 nucleotides align to TRBD2. Per germline, CDR1 ENHRY and CDR2 SYGVKD. This CDR3 is 16 amino acids long. The V gene end was trimmed by 3 bases and the J gene end by 4 bases; junction bases not matched to a gene: 9.

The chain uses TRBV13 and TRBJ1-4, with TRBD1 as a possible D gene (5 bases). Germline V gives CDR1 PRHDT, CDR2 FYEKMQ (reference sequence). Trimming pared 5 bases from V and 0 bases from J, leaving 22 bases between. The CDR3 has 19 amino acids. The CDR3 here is CASSPSPSEPGATNEKLFF. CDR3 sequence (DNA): TGTGCCAGCAGCCCCTCCCCCAGTGAGCCGGGGGCAACTAATGAAAAACTGTTTTTT.

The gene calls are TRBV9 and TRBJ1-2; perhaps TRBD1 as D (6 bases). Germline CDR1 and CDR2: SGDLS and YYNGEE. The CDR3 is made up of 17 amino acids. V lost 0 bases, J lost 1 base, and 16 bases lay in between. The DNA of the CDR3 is TGTGCCAGCAGCGTAGCCGACAGGACGTCAGTTAACTATGGCTACACCTTC. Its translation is CASSVADRTSVNYGYTF.

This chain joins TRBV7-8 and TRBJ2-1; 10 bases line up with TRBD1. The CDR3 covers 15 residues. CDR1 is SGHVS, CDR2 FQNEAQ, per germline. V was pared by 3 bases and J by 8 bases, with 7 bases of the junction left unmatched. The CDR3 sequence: CASSLGPGQGHEQFF. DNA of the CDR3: TGTGCCAGCAGCTTGGGCCCGGGACAGGGGCATGAGCAGTTCTTC.

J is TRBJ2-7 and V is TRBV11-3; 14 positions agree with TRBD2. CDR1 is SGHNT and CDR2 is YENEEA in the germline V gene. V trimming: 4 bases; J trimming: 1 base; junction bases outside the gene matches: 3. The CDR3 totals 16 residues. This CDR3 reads CASSSGTSGGSYEQYF. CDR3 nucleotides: TGTGCCAGCAGCTCCGGGACTAGCGGGGGTTCCTACGAGCAGTACTTC.

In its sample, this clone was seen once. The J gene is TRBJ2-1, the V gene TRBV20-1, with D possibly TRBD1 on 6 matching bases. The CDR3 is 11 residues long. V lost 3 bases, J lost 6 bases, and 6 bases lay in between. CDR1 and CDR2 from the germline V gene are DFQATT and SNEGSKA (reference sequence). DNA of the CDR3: TGCAGTGCTAGCAGGGGCAATGAGCAGTTCTTC. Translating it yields CSASRGNEQFF.

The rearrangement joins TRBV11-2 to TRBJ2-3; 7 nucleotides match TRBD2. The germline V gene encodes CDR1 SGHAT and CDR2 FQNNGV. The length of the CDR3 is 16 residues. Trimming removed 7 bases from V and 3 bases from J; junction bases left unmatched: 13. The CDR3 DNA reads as TGTGCCAGCACCCTAGTAGCGGGTGGGGGGACAGATACGCAGTATTTT. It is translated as CASTLVAGGGTDTQYF. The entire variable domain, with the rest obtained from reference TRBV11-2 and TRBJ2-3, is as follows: EAGVAQSPRYKIIEKRQSVAFWCNPISGHATLYWYQQILGQGPKLLIQFQNNGVVDDSQLPKDRFSAERLKGVDSTLKIQPAKLEDSAVYLCASTLVAGGGTDTQYFGPGTRLTVL.

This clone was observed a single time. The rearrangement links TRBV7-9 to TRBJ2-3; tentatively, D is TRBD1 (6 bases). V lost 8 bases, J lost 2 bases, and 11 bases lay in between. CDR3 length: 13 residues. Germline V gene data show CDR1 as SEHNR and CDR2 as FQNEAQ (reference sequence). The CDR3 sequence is CASEGGYTDTQYF. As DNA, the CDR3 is TGTGCCAGCGAAGGGGGATACACAGATACGCAGTATTTT.

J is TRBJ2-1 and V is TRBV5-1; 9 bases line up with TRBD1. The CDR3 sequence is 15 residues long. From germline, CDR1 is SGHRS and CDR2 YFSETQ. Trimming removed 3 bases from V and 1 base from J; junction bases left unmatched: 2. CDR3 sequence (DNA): TGCGCCAGCAGCTCCGGGACAGGGTCCTACAATGAGCAGTTCTTC. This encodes CASSSGTGSYNEQFF.

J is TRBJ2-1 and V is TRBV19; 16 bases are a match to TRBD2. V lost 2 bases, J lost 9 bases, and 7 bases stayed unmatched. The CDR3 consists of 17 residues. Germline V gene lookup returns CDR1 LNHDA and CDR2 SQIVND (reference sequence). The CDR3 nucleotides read TGTGCCAGTAGTATAATTGGGACTAGCGGGGGGGCAAGTGAGCAGTTCTTC. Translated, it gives CASSIIGTSGGASEQFF.

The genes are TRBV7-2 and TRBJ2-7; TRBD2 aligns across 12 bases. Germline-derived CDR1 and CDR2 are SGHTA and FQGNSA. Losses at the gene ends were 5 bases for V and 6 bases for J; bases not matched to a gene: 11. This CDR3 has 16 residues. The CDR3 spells CASSPWASGRAGEQYF. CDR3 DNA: TGTGCCAGCAGCCCTTGGGCTAGCGGGAGGGCGGGCGAGCAGTACTTC.

CDR3 in DNA: TGTGCCAGCAGCGCGGACAGGGGGTCGACTGATTCACCCCTCCACTTT. Amino acid sequence: CASSADRGSTDSPLHF. The chain has TRBV9 and TRBJ1-6; TRBD1 matches at 10 bases. This CDR3 is 16 amino acids long. Germline CDR1 and CDR2: SGDLS and YYNGEE. With V trimmed by 3 bases and J by 8 bases, 8 bases remained unmatched.

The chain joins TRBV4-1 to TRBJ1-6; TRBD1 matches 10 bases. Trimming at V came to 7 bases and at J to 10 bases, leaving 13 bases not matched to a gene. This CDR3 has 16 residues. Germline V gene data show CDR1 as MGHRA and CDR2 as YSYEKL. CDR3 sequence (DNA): TGCGCCAGCACCCCGATTGAGACAGGGGGCCGGTCACCCCTCCACTTT. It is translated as CASTPIETGGRSPLHF.

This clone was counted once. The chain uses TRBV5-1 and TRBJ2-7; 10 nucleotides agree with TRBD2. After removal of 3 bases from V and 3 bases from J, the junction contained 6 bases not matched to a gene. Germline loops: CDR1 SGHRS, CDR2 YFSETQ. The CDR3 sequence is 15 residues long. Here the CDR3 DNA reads TGCGCCAGCAGCTGGGGGGCTAGCGGGGGCTACGAGCAGTACTTC. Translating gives CASSWGASGGYEQYF.

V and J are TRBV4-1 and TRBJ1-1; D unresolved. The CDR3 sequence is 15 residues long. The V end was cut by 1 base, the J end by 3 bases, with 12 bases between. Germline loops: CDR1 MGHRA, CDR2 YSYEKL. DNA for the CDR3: TGCGCCAGCAGCCAAGGTATGGCCCTGTACACTGAAGCTTTCTTT. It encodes CASSQGMALYTEAFF.

The CDR3 region has the DNA TGTGCCAGCAGTGTCACAAGGGATGGACCAAGCGGCTATGGCTACACCTTC. It translates to CASSVTRDGPSGYGYTF. The chain recombines TRBV2 with TRBJ1-2; D is unresolved. CDR1 and CDR2 from the germline V gene are SNHLY and FYNNEI. CDR3 length: 17 amino acids. The ends were cut back, 4 bases at V and 4 bases at J, with 22 bases in the middle.

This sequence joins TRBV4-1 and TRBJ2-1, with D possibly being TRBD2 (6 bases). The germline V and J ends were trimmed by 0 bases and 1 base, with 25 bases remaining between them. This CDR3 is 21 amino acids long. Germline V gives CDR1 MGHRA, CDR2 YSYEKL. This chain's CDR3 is CASSQDSGGGARGKSYNEQFF. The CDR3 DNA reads TGCGCCAGCAGCCAAGATAGTGGAGGCGGGGCCCGGGGTAAATCCTACAATGAGCAGTTCTTC.

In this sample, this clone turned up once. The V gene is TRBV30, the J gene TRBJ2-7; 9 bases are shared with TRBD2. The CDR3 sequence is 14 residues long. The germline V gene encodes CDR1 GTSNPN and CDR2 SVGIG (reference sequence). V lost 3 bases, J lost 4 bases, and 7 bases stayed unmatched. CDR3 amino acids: CAWRQREANYEQYF. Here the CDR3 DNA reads TGTGCCTGGAGGCAGCGGGAGGCCAATTACGAGCAGTACTTC.

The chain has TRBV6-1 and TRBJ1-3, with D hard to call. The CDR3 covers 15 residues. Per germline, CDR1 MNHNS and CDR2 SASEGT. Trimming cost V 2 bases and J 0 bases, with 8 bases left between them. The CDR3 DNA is TGTGCCAGCAGTGAATTCACTCTCTCTGGAAACACCATATATTTT. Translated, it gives CASSEFTLSGNTIYF.

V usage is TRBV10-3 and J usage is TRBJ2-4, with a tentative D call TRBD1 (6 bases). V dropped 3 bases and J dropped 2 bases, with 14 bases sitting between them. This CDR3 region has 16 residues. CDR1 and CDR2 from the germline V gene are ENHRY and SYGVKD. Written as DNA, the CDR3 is TGTGCCATCAGTGAAGGTGCACAGGGTACCAAAAACATTCAGTACTTC. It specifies CAISEGAQGTKNIQYF.

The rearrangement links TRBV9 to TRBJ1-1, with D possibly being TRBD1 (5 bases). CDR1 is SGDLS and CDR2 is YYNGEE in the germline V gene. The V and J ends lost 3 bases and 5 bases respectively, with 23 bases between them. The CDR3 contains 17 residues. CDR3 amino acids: CASSAPKDGEKGTEAFF. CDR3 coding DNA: TGTGCCAGCAGCGCTCCTAAGGATGGGGAAAAGGGGACTGAAGCTTTCTTT. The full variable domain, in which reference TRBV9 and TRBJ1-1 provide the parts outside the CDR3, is DSGVTQTPKHLITATGQRVTLRCSPRSGDLSVYWYQQSLDQGLQFLIQYYNGEERAKGNILERFSAQQFPDLHSELNLSSLELGDSALYFCASSAPKDGEKGTEAFFGQGTRLTVV.

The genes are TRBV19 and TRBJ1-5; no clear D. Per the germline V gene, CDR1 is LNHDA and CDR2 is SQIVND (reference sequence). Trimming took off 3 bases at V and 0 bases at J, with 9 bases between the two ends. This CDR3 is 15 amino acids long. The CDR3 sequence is CASSMYGNSNQPQHF. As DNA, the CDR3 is TGTGCCAGTAGTATGTACGGGAATAGCAATCAGCCCCAGCATTTT.

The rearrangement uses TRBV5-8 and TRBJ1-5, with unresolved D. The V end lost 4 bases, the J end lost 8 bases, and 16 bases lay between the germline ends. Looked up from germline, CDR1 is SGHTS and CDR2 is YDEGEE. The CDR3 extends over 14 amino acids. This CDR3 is CASSASGSAEPQHF. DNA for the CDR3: TGTGCCAGCAGCGCCTCGGGGTCGGCTGAGCCCCAGCATTTT.

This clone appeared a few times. The CDR3 is CASSFAGADEQFF. The CDR3 DNA is TGTGCCAGCAGTTTCGCGGGGGCCGATGAGCAGTTCTTC. This chain uses TRBV6-5 with TRBJ2-1; TRBD2 might be the D (7 bases). This CDR3 is built from 13 residues. Deletions cut 4 bases from V and 8 bases from J, with 12 bases between. CDR1 MNHEY and CDR2 SVGAGI come from the germline V gene.

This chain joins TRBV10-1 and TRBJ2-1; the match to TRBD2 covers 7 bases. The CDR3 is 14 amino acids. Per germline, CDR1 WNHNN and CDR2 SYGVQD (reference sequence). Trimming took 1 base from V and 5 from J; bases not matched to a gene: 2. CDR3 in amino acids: CASSELGTNNEQFF. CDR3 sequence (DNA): TGCGCCAGCAGTGAGTTGGGGACTAACAATGAGCAGTTCTTC.

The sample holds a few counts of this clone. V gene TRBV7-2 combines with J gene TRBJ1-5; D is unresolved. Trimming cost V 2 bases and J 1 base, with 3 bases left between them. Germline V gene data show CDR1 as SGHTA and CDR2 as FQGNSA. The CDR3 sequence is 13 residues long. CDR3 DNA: TGTGCCAGCAGCTTAAGCAGCAATCAGCCCCAGCATTTT. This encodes CASSLSSNQPQHF.

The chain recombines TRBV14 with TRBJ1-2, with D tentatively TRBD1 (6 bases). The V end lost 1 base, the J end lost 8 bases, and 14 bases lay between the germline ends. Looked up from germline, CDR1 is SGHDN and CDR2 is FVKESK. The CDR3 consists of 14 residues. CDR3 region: CASSQVAGARGYTF. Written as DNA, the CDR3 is TGTGCCAGCAGCCAAGTCGCAGGGGCTAGAGGCTACACCTTC. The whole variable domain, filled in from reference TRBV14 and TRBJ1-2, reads EAGVTQFPSHSVIEKGQTVTLRCDPISGHDNLYWYRRVMGKEIKFLLHFVKESKQDESGMPNNRFLAERTGGTYSTLKVQPAELEDSGVYFCASSQVAGARGYTFGSGTRLTVV.